These 10 T cell receptor beta chains were sequenced from one sample in a study of beta chain features in type 1 diabetes. Study results and caveats: Within each of all four CD4+ subsets, Type 1 diabetes patients had TCRB CDR3s that were moderately but significantly shorter.

Sequenced material consisted of expressed TCRB transcripts (all of the isolated RNA was reverse transcribed). The method was immunoSEQ multiplex PCR; TCRdb's version includes in-frame clones alone and lacks a portion of them. The table has about 120,000 clones, roughly 17% seen once. No antigens are known for them. The material sequenced was central memory CD4+ T cells from blood. The receptors were gathered from a man younger than 40 with type 1 diabetes.

The gene calls are TRBV13 and TRBJ2-7, with a tentative D call TRBD2 (5 bases). The germline CDR1 and CDR2 sequences are PRHDT and FYEKMQ (reference sequence). V dropped 3 bases and J dropped 1 base, with 16 bases sitting between them. CDR3 size: 16 residues. This CDR3 is CASSFSVASPSYEQYF. The CDR3 coding sequence is TGTGCCAGCAGCTTTTCGGTGGCTAGCCCATCCTACGAGCAGTACTTC.

The J gene is TRBJ2-3, the V gene TRBV7-9; 9 nucleotides align to TRBD2. Per the germline V gene, CDR1 is SEHNR and CDR2 is FQNEAQ (reference sequence). V lost 5 bases, J lost 7 bases, and 10 bases stayed unmatched. This CDR3 contains 15 residues. The CDR3 nucleotides read TGTGCCAGCAGCCAAAGTGCTAGCGGGGTGAATACGCAGTATTTT. This codes for CASSQSASGVNTQYF. The full variable domain, in which reference TRBV7-9 and TRBJ2-3 provide the parts outside the CDR3, is DTGVSQNPRHKITKRGQNVTFRCDPISEHNRLYWYRQTLGQGPEFLTYFQNEAQLEKSRLLSDRFSAERPKGSFSTLEIQRTEQGDSAMYLCASSQSASGVNTQYFGPGTRLTVL.

J is TRBJ2-5 and V is TRBV7-3; 8 nucleotides line up with TRBD2. CDR3 length: 16 amino acids. V dropped 2 bases and J dropped 0; count of bases not matched to a gene: 5. The germline V gene encodes CDR1 SGHTA and CDR2 FQGTGA. Written as DNA, the CDR3 is TGTGCCAGCAGCTTAGGGGCTAGCGGGTACCAAGAGACCCAGTACTTC. Protein product: CASSLGASGYQETQYF.

This clone showed up just a few times. The chain recombines TRBV7-9 with TRBJ2-3; D remains ambiguous. The germline CDR1 and CDR2 sequences are SEHNR and FQNEAQ (reference sequence). V lost 5 bases and J lost 4, with 13 bases in between. The CDR3 is 14 amino acids. The CDR3 spells CASSPGSVADTQYF. CDR3 bases: TGTGCCAGCAGCCCCGGCTCTGTGGCAGATACGCAGTATTTT. Together with reference TRBV7-9 and TRBJ2-3, the CDR3 gives the full variable domain: DTGVSQNPRHKITKRGQNVTFRCDPISEHNRLYWYRQTLGQGPEFLTYFQNEAQLEKSRLLSDRFSAERPKGSFSTLEIQRTEQGDSAMYLCASSPGSVADTQYFGPGTRLTVL.

As concerns this clone: A far larger clone differs by one base, so this is likely a read error. The V call is TRBV25-1, the J call TRBJ2-3, with D uncertain. The germline V gene has CDR1 MGHDK and CDR2 SYGVNS. The CDR3 sequence is 14 residues long. Trimming took 6 bases from V and 5 from J, leaving 15 bases between them. The CDR3 coding sequence is TGTGCCAGCAGGGGCCCAAGACAAGGAGATACGCAGTATTTT. Translated, it gives CASRGPRQGDTQYF.

The gene calls are TRBV9 and TRBJ1-2; possible D gene TRBD1, 6 bases. The V gene's germline CDR1 is SGDLS and CDR2 YYNGEE. Trimming removed 0 bases from V and 3 bases from J, with 21 bases in between. The CDR3 sequence is 18 residues long. The CDR3 loop reads CASSVESRGGRLHYGYTF. The CDR3 DNA sequence: TGTGCCAGCAGCGTAGAAAGTCGTGGGGGCCGCCTCCACTATGGCTACACCTTC.

This clone was observed a few times. The same CDR3 also results from other DNA sequences found in this sample. J is TRBJ2-3 and V is TRBV4-3, with 8 bases fitting TRBD2. The J segment lost 0 bases and the V segment lost 1 base, leaving 0 bases of the junction unmatched. This CDR3 spans 15 amino acids. The germline V gene has CDR1 LGHNA and CDR2 YSLEER. CDR3 sequence (DNA): TGCGCCAGCAGCCAAGGGACTAGCAGCACAGATACGCAGTATTTT. Encoded protein: CASSQGTSSTDTQYF.

The sample holds a few counts of this clone. This sequence joins TRBV7-2 and TRBJ1-2; maybe TRBD1 (6 bases). This CDR3 spans 16 amino acids. Germline assignment: CDR1 SGHTA and CDR2 FQGNSA. Trimming pared 1 base from V and 2 bases from J, leaving 14 bases between. CDR3 sequence (DNA): TGTGCCAGCAGCTTAGTCGCAGGGGCGGGGAACTATGGCTACACCTTC. Translated: CASSLVAGAGNYGYTF.

The gene calls are TRBV4-1 and TRBJ2-7; D uncertain. CDR3 length: 12 amino acids. V lost 1 base, J lost 7 bases, and 8 bases lay in between. Germline V gene sequence: CDR1 MGHRA, CDR2 YSYEKL. The CDR3 DNA sequence: TGCGCCAGCAGCCAAGCTCGTGGTGAGCAGTACTTC. It encodes CASSQARGEQYF.

This clone appeared a single time. The rearrangement links TRBV4-3 to TRBJ2-7; D ambiguous. This CDR3 contains 12 residues. The V gene lost 0 bases and the J gene lost 5 bases, with 5 bases spanning the gap. Per germline, CDR1 LGHNA and CDR2 YSLEER. CDR3 amino acids: CASSQDRHEQYF. CDR3 sequence (DNA): TGCGCCAGCAGCCAAGATCGCCACGAGCAGTACTTC.